These T cell receptor beta chains were read from a single sample in a study of cytomegalovirus exposure and HLA in healthy donors. Using immunoSEQ multiplex PCR, the repertoire was profiled, and TCRdb retains in-frame clones only, with some absent. The sample contains 60,000 to 90,000 clones, around four fifths of which appear only once. The sequenced material came from PBMCs. Receptors were obtained from a man younger than 40 in good health and CMV-seronegative. CDR3s leave out the opening cysteine and the closing phenylalanine or tryptophan. A D gene is named only where the DNA matches it firmly.

j_call v_call d_call cdr3_length cdr3_aa
TRBJ2-7 TRBV7-6 TRBD1 13 ASSSLTGESYEQY
TRBJ2-5 TRBV19 TRBD2 14 ASSRTSGGAGETQY
TRBJ1-5 TRBV4-3 NA 16 ASSHAFRGLYSNQPQH
TRBJ1-2 TRBV19 NA 13 ASHGLKGGNYGYT
TRBJ2-5 TRBV6-5 NA 14 ASSYSVIQGGETQY
TRBJ1-3 TRBV4-3 NA 12 ASSLTVSGNTIY
TRBJ2-5 TRBV30 TRBD1 12 AWISTGVEETQY
TRBJ2-2 TRBV27 TRBD2 14 ASSWAGGEVTGELF
TRBJ1-2 TRBV12-5 NA 11 ASTLDSNYGYT
TRBJ2-1 TRBV6-1 TRBD2 13 ASSEVASGSNEQF
TRBJ2-2 TRBV5-1 NA 13 ASSLVGTNTGELF
TRBJ1-2 TRBV2 NA 9 ASSGRGSYT
TRBJ1-3 TRBV9 NA 14 ASSVAPKASGNTIY
TRBJ2-1 TRBV4-3 TRBD2 13 ASSQDSASGGARF
TRBJ1-5 TRBV6-1 NA 13 ASSEVAGPNQPQH
TRBJ1-2 TRBV5-6 TRBD1 12 ASSPGQNPYGYT
TRBJ2-2 TRBV6-4 TRBD1 12 ASSDGQDTGELF
TRBJ2-1 TRBV7-3 TRBD2 14 ASSERTSARYNEQF
TRBJ1-2 TRBV30 NA 12 AWSVAGSGYGYT
TRBJ2-6 TRBV5-6 NA 15 ASSPGVRGDGANVLT
TRBJ2-3 TRBV29-1 NA 14 SGEGGNSGFRHTQY
TRBJ1-5 TRBV28 TRBD1 14 ASSPNDRGYNQPQH
TRBJ2-2 TRBV25-1 NA 15 ASTPNWEGHFTGELF
TRBJ1-1 TRBV13 NA 13 ASSLRKGLNTEAF
TRBJ2-2 TRBV7-9 NA 13 ASSWGSSVSGELF
TRBJ2-7 TRBV27 TRBD1 16 ASSFRTGTGGISYEQY
TRBJ2-5 TRBV11-1 NA 13 ASSPFGGAQETQY
TRBJ1-4 TRBV4-1 TRBD1 13 ASSQLTGYNEKLF
TRBJ2-3 TRBV2 TRBD2 15 ASSQVVGAGGTDTQY
TRBJ2-4 TRBV29-1 NA 12 SVEEGAAKNIQY
TRBJ2-1 TRBV11-2 TRBD1 16 ASSGHRGRGSIYNEQF
TRBJ1-1 TRBV7-9 NA 13 ASSLGNSFNTEAF
TRBJ2-3 TRBV13 TRBD2 14 ASSFFEPGGSDTQY
TRBJ1-6 TRBV2 NA 12 ASARLTQNSPLH
TRBJ1-5 TRBV6-4 NA 12 ASSPYSSNQPQH
TRBJ1-2 TRBV28 TRBD1 13 ASSSGQARGYGYT
TRBJ2-7 TRBV7-2 TRBD1 14 ASSLRYGGQGVEQY
TRBJ2-3 TRBV5-6 NA 11 ASSLFRADTQY
TRBJ2-1 TRBV10-3 NA 10 AISEHSNEQF
TRBJ2-1 TRBV2 NA 13 ASTEWGRDYNEQF
TRBJ1-5 TRBV6-1 TRBD1 11 ASLTGNGEPQH
TRBJ1-3 TRBV5-1 NA 14 ASSPGGESSGNTIY
TRBJ2-1 TRBV4-3 TRBD2 14 ASSQDSGEAYNEQF
TRBJ2-2 TRBV9 TRBD2 15 ASSALAGGTNTGELF
TRBJ2-7 TRBV6-1 TRBD2 11 ASRQAGGYEQY
TRBJ2-7 TRBV14 NA 14 ASSPYTGTYSYEQY
TRBJ1-3 TRBV5-4 TRBD1 13 ASSLDRGSGNTIY